The 20 T cell receptor beta chains reported below all come from one sample, sequenced in a study of shared clonotypes between healthy human individuals. Here immunoSEQ multiplex PCR was the method, and the copy in TCRdb shows in-frame clones only, minus some. The sample consists of about 2 million clones, roughly 94% of them appearing once. Sample: naive CD4+ T cells sorted from blood. Subset noted: CD45RA+ positively selected. All receptors derive from a man in his late teens or twenties in good health.

The chain links TRBV29-1 to TRBJ2-7, with TRBD2 identical over 9 bases. The CDR3 spans 15 residues. The germline gives CDR1 SQVTM, CDR2 ANQGSEA. The V gene end was trimmed by 3 bases and the J gene end by 4 bases; junction bases not matched to a gene: 10. The CDR3 region is CSVEAASGVVYEQYF. The CDR3 bases are TGCAGCGTTGAGGCTGCTAGCGGGGTAGTATACGAGCAGTACTTC.

The chain carries TRBV6-5 and TRBJ1-1, with 8 nucleotides matching TRBD1. Germline CDR1 MNHEY, CDR2 SVGAGI. This CDR3 is 15 amino acids long. Trimming cost V 2 bases and J 8 bases; bases outside gene matches: 10. CDR3 protein: CASSYTQTGATEAFF. CDR3 nucleotides: TGTGCCAGCAGTTACACGCAGACAGGGGCGACGGAAGCTTTCTTT.

The chain recombines TRBV7-2 with TRBJ2-7; D is unclear. V lost 5 bases and J lost 1, with 9 bases in between. CDR3 length equals 13 residues. Looked up from germline, CDR1 is SGHTA and CDR2 is FQGNSA. As DNA, the CDR3 is TGTGCCAGCAGCCTGAGAAATTCCTACGAGCAGTACTTC. Translated: CASSLRNSYEQYF.

The CDR3, as DNA: TGCAGCGTTGATATGGGACAGGGTTTGGAGACCCAGTACTTC. Translation: CSVDMGQGLETQYF. The chain joins TRBV29-1 to TRBJ2-5, with 9 positions matching TRBD1. V lost 3 bases, J lost 5 bases, and 7 bases stayed unmatched. The germline V gene has CDR1 SQVTM and CDR2 ANQGSEA. The CDR3 totals 14 residues.

This clone was picked up one time. V usage is TRBV6-5 and J usage is TRBJ1-1; D may be TRBD1 (5 bases). V dropped 5 bases and J dropped 8 bases, with 21 bases sitting between them. The CDR3 length is 15 residues. Germline V lookup: CDR1 MNHEY, CDR2 SVGAGI. The CDR3 nucleotides read TGTGCCAGCAGTCAGACCCCCGGGACGATTGCCGAAGCTTTCTTT. Translated: CASSQTPGTIAEAFF.

The V call is TRBV6-1, the J call TRBJ2-7; 10 bases line up with TRBD1. The trim removed 7 bases at V and 4 bases at J, leaving 7 bases unmatched. This CDR3 contains 14 residues. CDR1 and CDR2 (germline): MNHNS, SASEGT. For the CDR3, the DNA is TGTGCCAGCACCTGGGGACAGGGGTCTTACGAGCAGTACTTC. Translated: CASTWGQGSYEQYF.

The chain uses TRBV4-2 and TRBJ2-1, with 11 nucleotides matching TRBD2. Trimming cost V 3 bases and J 2 bases; bases outside gene matches: 9. The CDR3 spans 18 residues. Germline V gene lookup returns CDR1 LGHNA and CDR2 YNFKEQ. CDR3 sequence reads: CASSQDPTSGAAYNEQFF. Written as DNA, the CDR3 is TGTGCCAGCAGCCAGGATCCGACTAGCGGGGCGGCCTACAATGAGCAGTTCTTC.

Concerning this clone itself: Additional DNA sequences in this sample encode the identical CDR3. The chain recombines TRBV18 with TRBJ2-3; the match to TRBD1 covers 7 bases. V dropped 3 bases and J dropped 4; count of bases not matched to a gene: 4. Germline values: CDR1 KGHSH, CDR2 LQKENI. CDR3 length equals 14 residues. The CDR3 coding sequence is TGTGCCAGCTCACCTAACAGGGGATCAGATACGCAGTATTTT. It specifies CASSPNRGSDTQYF.

The chain has TRBV15 and TRBJ2-1; 8 bases fit TRBD2. V shed 2 bases and J 2 bases; nucleotides not matched to a gene: 8. Germline V gene lookup returns CDR1 LNHNV and CDR2 YYDKDF (reference sequence). This CDR3 is 17 amino acids long. The CDR3 coding sequence is TGTGCCACCAGCAGATACTCCGGGACTAGGGCCTACAATGAGCAGTTCTTC. The encoded protein is CATSRYSGTRAYNEQFF.

This rearrangement joins TRBV4-3 to TRBJ2-6; possibly TRBD1 for D (6 bases). There are 18 residues in the CDR3. Germline-derived CDR1 and CDR2 are LGHNA and YSLEER. The germline V and J ends were trimmed by 1 base and 4 bases, with 17 bases remaining between them. Here the CDR3 reads CASSQATGLSGGANVLTF. Here the CDR3 DNA reads TGCGCCAGCAGCCAAGCGACAGGCCTAAGCGGAGGGGCCAACGTCCTGACTTTC.

A word on this clone: This sample also contains other DNA sequences that code for the same CDR3. The CDR3 sequence is CASSYLSGELFF. The CDR3 DNA reads TGTGCCAGCAGTTACTTAAGCGGGGAGCTGTTTTTT. This rearrangement joins TRBV6-5 to TRBJ2-2; D gene uncertain. V was shortened by 1 base and J by 7 bases, with 4 bases between the two germline ends. There are 12 residues in the CDR3. In germline, CDR1 is MNHEY, CDR2 SVGAGI.

Note on this clone: Other DNA sequences of this sample code for an identical CDR3. The J gene is TRBJ2-3, the V gene TRBV20-1; unclear D gene. CDR1 and CDR2 (germline): DFQATT, SNEGSKA (reference sequence). V gave up 6 bases and J gave up 4 bases, with 2 bases separating them. This CDR3 is built from 9 residues. The CDR3 DNA sequence: TGCAGTGCCCCAGATACGCAGTATTTT. Its protein is CSAPDTQYF.

V usage is TRBV9 and J usage is TRBJ2-7; possible D gene TRBD2, 6 bases. V dropped 6 bases and J dropped 2 bases, with 24 bases sitting between them. The CDR3 extends over 17 amino acids. Looked up from germline, CDR1 is SGDLS and CDR2 is YYNGEE. The CDR3 region has the DNA TGTGCCAGCACCCTATTGGAGGGACCCCTGACAACCTACGAGCAGTACTTC. This sequence encodes CASTLLEGPLTTYEQYF.

The chain links TRBV2 to TRBJ2-1; 12 nucleotides line up with TRBD2. Looked up from germline, CDR1 is SNHLY and CDR2 is FYNNEI. The CDR3 runs to 14 residues. Trimming cost V 7 bases and J 5 bases; bases outside gene matches: 3. The CDR3 bases are TGTGCCAGCAACGGACTAGCGGGGCACAATGAGCAGTTCTTC. Encoded protein: CASNGLAGHNEQFF.

CDR3 sequence reads: CATLRDRGYEQYF. CDR3 nucleotides: TGTGCCACCTTACGGGACAGAGGCTACGAGCAGTACTTC. V is TRBV2 and J is TRBJ2-7; TRBD1 matches 7 bases. Germline values: CDR1 SNHLY, CDR2 FYNNEI. This CDR3 contains 13 residues. V lost 10 bases and J lost 3; bases outside the gene matches: 9.

This chain joins TRBV5-3 and TRBJ2-2; no firm D call. TRBV5-3 is marked as an open reading frame, function uncertain. CDR3 length: 17 amino acids. Deletions cut 1 base from V and 5 bases from J, with 18 bases between. CDR3 in amino acids: CARSLLPYGCRTGELFF. The DNA of the CDR3 is TGTGCCAGAAGCTTGTTGCCCTACGGGTGCAGGACCGGGGAGCTGTTTTTT.

Worth noting for this clone: An end of the junction does not agree with germline; a read error may underlie this. The chain recombines TRBV2 with TRBJ1-6, with 8 nucleotides matching TRBD1. CDR3 length: 14 residues. CDR1 and CDR2 from the germline V gene are SNHLY and FYNNEI. The CDR3 DNA follows: TGTGCCAGCAGTGAAGCTGGTATTACGGACAGGGTCCGCTTT. It yields the protein CASSEAGITDRVRF.

The rearrangement uses TRBV5-1 and TRBJ1-1; 7 bases align to TRBD1. Germline CDR1 SGHRS, CDR2 YFSETQ. The ends lost 3 bases at V and 4 bases at J; junction bases unmatched: 15. The CDR3 has 17 amino acids. In DNA, the CDR3 is TGCGCCAGCAGCTACTCCCCAGGGGGAGGTTTCGGCACTGAAGCTTTCTTT. Protein product: CASSYSPGGGFGTEAFF.

In regard to this clone: This specimen includes other DNA sequences encoding the same CDR3. The rearrangement links TRBV7-2 to TRBJ2-3; D might be TRBD1 (5 bases). V dropped 1 base and J dropped 1 base, with 9 bases sitting between them. Germline V gene lookup returns CDR1 SGHTA and CDR2 FQGNSA. The CDR3 is 15 amino acids. The CDR3 DNA reads TGTGCCAGCAGCTTAGTGGGGCAGGGCACAGATACGCAGTATTTT. Translation: CASSLVGQGTDTQYF.

This clone was picked up one time. J is TRBJ2-2 and V is TRBV19; TRBD1 matches 7 bases. The germline gives CDR1 LNHDA, CDR2 SQIVND (reference sequence). The CDR3 consists of 16 residues. V lost 6 bases and J lost 1; bases outside the gene matches: 8. The DNA for the CDR3 is TGTGCCAGTAGGCCACCCGGGACAGTGAACACCGGGGAGCTGTTTTTT. Translation: CASRPPGTVNTGELFF.